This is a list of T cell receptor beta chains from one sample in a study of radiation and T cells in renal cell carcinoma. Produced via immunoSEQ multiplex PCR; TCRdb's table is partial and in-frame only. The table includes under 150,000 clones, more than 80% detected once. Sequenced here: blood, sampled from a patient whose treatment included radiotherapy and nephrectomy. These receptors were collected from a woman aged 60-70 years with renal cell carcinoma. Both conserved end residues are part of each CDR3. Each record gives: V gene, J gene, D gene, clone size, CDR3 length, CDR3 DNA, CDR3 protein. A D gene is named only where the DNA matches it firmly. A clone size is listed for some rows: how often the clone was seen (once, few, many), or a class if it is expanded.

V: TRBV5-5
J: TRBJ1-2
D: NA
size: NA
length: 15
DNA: TGTGCCAGCAGCTTTTTCCTAGCCAGTAACTATGGCTACACCTTC
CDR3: CASSFFLASNYGYTF

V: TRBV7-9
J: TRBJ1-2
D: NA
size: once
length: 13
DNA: TGTGCCAGCAAATTGAACGTTGGGTATGGCTACACCTTC
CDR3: CASKLNVGYGYTF

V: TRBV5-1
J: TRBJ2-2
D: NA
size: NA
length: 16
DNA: TGCGCCAGCAGCCGCCCCAGGGGCCAGAACACCGGGGAGCTGTTTTTT
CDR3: CASSRPRGQNTGELFF

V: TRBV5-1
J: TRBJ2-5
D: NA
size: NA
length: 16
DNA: TGCGCCAGCAGCTTGGATGGGACTCCATCGGGAGAGACCCAGTACTTC
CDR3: CASSLDGTPSGETQYF

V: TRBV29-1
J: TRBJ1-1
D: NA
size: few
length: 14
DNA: TGCAGCGCTAAAGAGGACGTTATGAACACTGAAGCTTTCTTT
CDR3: CSAKEDVMNTEAFF

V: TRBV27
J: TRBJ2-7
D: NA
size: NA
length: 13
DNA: TGTGCCAGCAGTTTATCCCTTTTCGGCGAGCAGTACTTC
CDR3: CASSLSLFGEQYF

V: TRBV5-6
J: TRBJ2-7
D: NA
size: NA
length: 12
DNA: TGTGCCAGCACAACGGAGCACTACGAGCAGTACTTC
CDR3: CASTTEHYEQYF

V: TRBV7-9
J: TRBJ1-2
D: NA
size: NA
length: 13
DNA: TGTGCCAGCAGCTTAGCGGGGAACTATGGCTACACCTTC
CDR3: CASSLAGNYGYTF

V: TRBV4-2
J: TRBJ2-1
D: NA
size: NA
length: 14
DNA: TGTGCCAGCAGCCAGGGGGGCTCCTACAATGAGCAGTTCTTC
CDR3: CASSQGGSYNEQFF

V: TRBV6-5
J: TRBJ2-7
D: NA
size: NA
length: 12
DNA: TGTGCCAGCAGTTCTAGCGCCTGGGGGCAGTACTTC
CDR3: CASSSSAWGQYF

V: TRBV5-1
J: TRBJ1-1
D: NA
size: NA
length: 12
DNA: TGCGCCAGCGCCCGGGTCGGCACTGAAGCTTTCTTT
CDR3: CASARVGTEAFF

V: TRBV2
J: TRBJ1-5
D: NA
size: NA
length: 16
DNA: TGTGCCAGCAGTTTGTCGGGCACTAGCATCGGTCAGCCCCAGCATTTT
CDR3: CASSLSGTSIGQPQHF

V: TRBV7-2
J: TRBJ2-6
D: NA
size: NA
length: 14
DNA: TGTGCCAGCAGCTTAGGGTCTGGGGCCAACGTCCTGACTTTC
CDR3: CASSLGSGANVLTF

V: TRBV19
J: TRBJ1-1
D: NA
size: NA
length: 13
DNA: TGTGCCAGTACCTCTTTTCTGAACACTGAAGCTTTCTTT
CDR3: CASTSFLNTEAFF

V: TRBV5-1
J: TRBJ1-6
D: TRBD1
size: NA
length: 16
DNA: TGCGCCAGCAGCTTGGCCGGGGACAGGGGTGCTTCACCCCTCCACTTT
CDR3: CASSLAGDRGASPLHF

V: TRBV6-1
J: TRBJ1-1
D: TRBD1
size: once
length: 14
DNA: TGTGCCAGCATTAGGGACAGGGGGAACACTGAAGCTTTCTTT
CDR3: CASIRDRGNTEAFF

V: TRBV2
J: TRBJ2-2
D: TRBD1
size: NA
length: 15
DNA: TGTGCCATAGACCCCGGGACAGGGGTTTCCGGGGAGCTGTTTTTT
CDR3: CAIDPGTGVSGELFF

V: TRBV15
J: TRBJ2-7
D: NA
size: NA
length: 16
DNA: TGTGCCACCAGCAGAGATTCACCCGGGGGCTCCTACGAGCAGTACTTC
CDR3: CATSRDSPGGSYEQYF

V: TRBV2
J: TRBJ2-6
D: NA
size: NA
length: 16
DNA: TGTGCCAGCAGTGACTACTGGAAGGGTGGGGCCAACGTCCTGACTTTC
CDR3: CASSDYWKGGANVLTF

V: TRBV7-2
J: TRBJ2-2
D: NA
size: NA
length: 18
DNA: TGTGCCAGCAGCCCAGAAGGGGGACTTAAATTTCTCACCGGGGAGCTGTTTTTT
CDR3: CASSPEGGLKFLTGELFF

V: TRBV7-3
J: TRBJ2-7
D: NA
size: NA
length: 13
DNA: TGTGCCAGCAGCCCTAACGCAGGGGGGGAGCAGTACTTC
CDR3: CASSPNAGGEQYF

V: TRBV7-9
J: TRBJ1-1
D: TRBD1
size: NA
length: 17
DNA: TGTGCCAGCAGCTCCTCGGCACAGGGGGCTTTGAACACTGAAGCTTTCTTT
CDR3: CASSSSAQGALNTEAFF

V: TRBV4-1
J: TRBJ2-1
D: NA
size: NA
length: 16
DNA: TGCGCCAGCAGCCAAGATGCTTTGAGCTCCTACAATGAGCAGTTCTTC
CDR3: CASSQDALSSYNEQFF

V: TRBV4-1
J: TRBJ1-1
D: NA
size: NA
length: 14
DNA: TGCGCCAGCAGCCAGGTGGGAGGGGAAACTGAAGCTTTCTTT
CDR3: CASSQVGGETEAFF

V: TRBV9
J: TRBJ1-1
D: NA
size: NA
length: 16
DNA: TGTGCCAGCAGCGTAGTATCCGGACAACTGAACACTGAAGCTTTCTTT
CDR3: CASSVVSGQLNTEAFF

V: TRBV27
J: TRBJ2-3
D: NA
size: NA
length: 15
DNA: TGTGCCAGCAGTCCCCCGTGGGGTAGGAAAGATACGCAGTATTTT
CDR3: CASSPPWGRKDTQYF

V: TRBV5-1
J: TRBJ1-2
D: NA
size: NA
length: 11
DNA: TGCGCCAGCAGCTTGGACACTGGCTACACCTTC
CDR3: CASSLDTGYTF

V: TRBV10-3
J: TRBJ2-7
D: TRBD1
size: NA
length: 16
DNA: TGTGCCATCAGTAAATATCCGGGACAGGGGCCCTACGAGCAGTACTTC
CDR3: CAISKYPGQGPYEQYF

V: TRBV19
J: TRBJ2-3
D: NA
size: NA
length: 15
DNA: TGTGCCAGTAGTACACGTACCGACGCCACAGATACGCAGTATTTT
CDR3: CASSTRTDATDTQYF

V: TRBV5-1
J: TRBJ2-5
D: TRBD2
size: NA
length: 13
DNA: TGCGCCAGCAGCTTCGCGGGGGAAGAGACCCAGTACTTC
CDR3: CASSFAGEETQYF

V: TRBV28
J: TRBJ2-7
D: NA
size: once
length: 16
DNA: TGTGCCAGCAGTCCAACCTCTCTGATTCCCTCCTACGAGCAGTACTTC
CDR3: CASSPTSLIPSYEQYF

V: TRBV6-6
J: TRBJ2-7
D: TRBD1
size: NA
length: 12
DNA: TGTGCTACCTGGGACAGGGCCTACGAGCAGTACTTC
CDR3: CATWDRAYEQYF

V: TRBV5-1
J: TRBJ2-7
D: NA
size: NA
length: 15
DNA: TGCGCCAGCAGCTTGGAAGGGAGCAGCTCGGGTGAGCAGTACTTC
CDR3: CASSLEGSSSGEQYF

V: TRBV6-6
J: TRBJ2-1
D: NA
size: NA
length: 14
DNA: TGTGCCAGCAGCTTTGGAGGGGTCTACAATGAGCAGTTCTTC
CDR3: CASSFGGVYNEQFF

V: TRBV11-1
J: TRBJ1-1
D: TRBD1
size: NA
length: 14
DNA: TGTGCCAGCAGCTTAAGACAGGGCTACACTGAAGCTTTCTTT
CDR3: CASSLRQGYTEAFF

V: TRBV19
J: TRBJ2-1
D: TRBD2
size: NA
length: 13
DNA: TGTGCCAGTGCTTTAGCGGGAGGCAATGAGCAGTTCTTC
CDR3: CASALAGGNEQFF

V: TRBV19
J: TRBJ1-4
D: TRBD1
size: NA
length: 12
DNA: TGTGCCAGTAGTGCAGGGGGGATCGAACTGTTTTTT
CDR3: CASSAGGIELFF

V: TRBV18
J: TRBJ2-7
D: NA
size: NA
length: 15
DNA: TGTGCCAGCTCACCACCGGTCCAGGGACGGGTCGAGCAGTACTTC
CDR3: CASSPPVQGRVEQYF

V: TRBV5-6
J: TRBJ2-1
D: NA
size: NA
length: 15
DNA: TGTGCCAGCAGCTCTCTAGCGCTCTCCTACAATGAGCAGTTCTTC
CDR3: CASSSLALSYNEQFF

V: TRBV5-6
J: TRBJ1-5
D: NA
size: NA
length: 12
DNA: TGTGCCAGCCCCCGGGTCCGTCAGCCCCAGCATTTT
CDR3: CASPRVRQPQHF

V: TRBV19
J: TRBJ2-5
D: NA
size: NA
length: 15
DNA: TGTGCCAGTAGTATAGGGTGGGAAGGCGGAGAGACCCAGTACTTC
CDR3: CASSIGWEGGETQYF

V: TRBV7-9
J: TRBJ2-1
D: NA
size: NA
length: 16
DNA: TGTGCCAGCAGCAGAACAGGGAGTAGCGCTTACAATGAGCAGTTCTTC
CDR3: CASSRTGSSAYNEQFF

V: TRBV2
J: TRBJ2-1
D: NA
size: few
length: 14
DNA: TGTGCCAGCAGTGGACCGATGATGTACAATGAGCAGTTCTTC
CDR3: CASSGPMMYNEQFF

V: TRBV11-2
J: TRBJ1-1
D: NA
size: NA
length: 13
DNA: TGTGCCAGCAGCCCCAGGCTCAACACTGAAGCTTTCTTT
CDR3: CASSPRLNTEAFF

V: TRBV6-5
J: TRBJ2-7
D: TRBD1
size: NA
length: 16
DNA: TGTGCCAGCAGTTACGGGGGACAGAAGGGTACTAACGAGCAGTACTTC
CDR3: CASSYGGQKGTNEQYF

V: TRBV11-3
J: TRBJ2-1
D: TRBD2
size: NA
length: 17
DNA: TGTGCCAGCAGCTTAGGAGGACTAGCGGGGGGGCCGAATGAGCAGTTCTTC
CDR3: CASSLGGLAGGPNEQFF

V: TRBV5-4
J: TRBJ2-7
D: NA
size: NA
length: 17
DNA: TGTGCCAGCAGCCACTATAACAGGGCCGGGACCTACTACGAGCAGTACTTC
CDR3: CASSHYNRAGTYYEQYF

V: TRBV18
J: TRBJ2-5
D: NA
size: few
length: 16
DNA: TGTGCCAGCTCCGTTGCGGGTGGTCTCCAAGAGGGGACCCAGTACTTC
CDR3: CASSVAGGLQEGTQYF

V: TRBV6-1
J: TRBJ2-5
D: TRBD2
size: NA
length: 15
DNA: TGTGCCAGCAGTGACGGGGGGGGGACTAAAGAGACCCAGTACTTC
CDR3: CASSDGGGTKETQYF

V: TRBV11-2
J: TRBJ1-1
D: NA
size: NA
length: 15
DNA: TGTGCCAGCAGCTTAGAGAACGGTGGTACGACTGAAGCTTTCTTT
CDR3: CASSLENGGTTEAFF